This entry is about one T cell receptor beta chain. Its antigen remains unidentified. Sequencing used immunoSEQ multiplex PCR; TCRdb keeps in-frame clones, though not all of them. The data contain around 190,000 clones, approximately 94% of them singletons. These data are taken from a study of T cell responses to AZD1222 COVID-19 vaccine. Study outcomes and limitations: Clonal diversity was possibly underestimated, and white British individuals and females predominated among donors. Repertoire sampling was restricted to post-peak T cell response timepoints.

This CDR3 spans 14 amino acids. V was trimmed by 2 bases and J by 0 bases, leaving 5 bases between them. CDR1 is KGHSH, CDR2 LQKENI, per germline. This TCR came from an adult who received the AZD1222 COVID-19 vaccine. The specimen was peripheral blood, collected 28 days after the second AZD1222 dose. V gene TRBV18 combines with J gene TRBJ2-1; D gene unclear. Here the CDR3 reads CASSPTSSYNEQFF. The CDR3 coding sequence is TGTGCCAGCTCACCAACGAGCTCCTACAATGAGCAGTTCTTC.